A single sample is the source of the 32 T cell receptor beta chains below, sequenced in a study of OX40 agonist ivuxolimab in advanced cancers. Method: immunoSEQ multiplex PCR; TCRdb's copy keeps in-frame clones and lacks some. The repertoire consists of about 61,000 clones, with under 85% occurring once and the leading ten covering approximately 3.5%. The sequenced sample was CD4+ or CD8+ T cells sorted from blood, obtained in a trial of the OX40 agonist ivuxolimab. Receptors originate from an adult with an advanced solid tumor such as melanoma, head and neck, liver or kidney cancer.

This clone is a singleton in its sample. The chain combines TRBV2 with TRBJ1-1; weak D call: TRBD1 (6 bases). The germline V gene encodes CDR1 SNHLY and CDR2 FYNNEI. V lost 7 bases and J 11 bases, leaving 20 bases between the germline ends. The CDR3 has 13 amino acids. As DNA, the CDR3 is TGTGCCAGCACACTCCCGGGACACCGAGTCGCTTTCTTT. As protein: CASTLPGHRVAFF.

The rearrangement uses TRBV6-1 and TRBJ2-5, with 8 positions matching TRBD1. Germline V gene sequence: CDR1 MNHNS, CDR2 SASEGT. The CDR3 totals 16 residues. The V segment lost 2 bases and the J segment 5 bases; nucleotides outside the gene matches: 10. The CDR3 DNA reads TGTGCCAGCAGTGAATTTGCGGGACAGGTTTGGGAGACCCAGTACTTC. As protein: CASSEFAGQVWETQYF.

This chain connects TRBV10-3 to TRBJ2-7; D remains unclear. This CDR3 region has 13 residues. Per the germline V gene, CDR1 is ENHRY and CDR2 is SYGVKD. V was pared by 1 base and J by 6 bases, with 10 bases between. This CDR3 reads CAISEYVTREQYF. The CDR3 DNA reads TGTGCCATCAGTGAGTACGTTACCCGCGAGCAGTACTTC.

This clone was detected once. The V gene is TRBV29-1, the J gene TRBJ1-4, with 8 bases fitting TRBD1. Germline loops: CDR1 SQVTM, CDR2 ANQGSEA. CDR3 length: 13 amino acids. V dropped 7 bases and J dropped 7; count of bases not matched to a gene: 8. Here the CDR3 DNA reads TGCAGCGGGGCAGGGGGCGCGAGTGAAAAACTGTTTTTT. As protein: CSGAGGASEKLFF.

The chain combines TRBV5-1 with TRBJ2-5; no reliable D call. This CDR3 region has 14 residues. V was shortened by 0 bases and J by 2 bases, with 8 bases between the two germline ends. CDR1 SGHRS and CDR2 YFSETQ come from the germline V gene. CDR3 sequence: CASSLEVRQETQYF. CDR3 bases: TGCGCCAGCAGCTTGGAGGTCAGGCAAGAGACCCAGTACTTC.

In its sample, this clone was seen a few times. The chain combines TRBV5-1 with TRBJ2-7, with D uncertain. The length of the CDR3 is 14 residues. Trimming took 0 bases from V and 0 from J, leaving 7 bases between them. Germline assignment: CDR1 SGHRS and CDR2 YFSETQ. The chain's CDR3 is CASSLGLRSYEQYF. CDR3 coding DNA: TGCGCCAGCAGCTTGGGGCTCCGCTCCTACGAGCAGTACTTC.

This clone was seen just once. V is TRBV5-4 and J is TRBJ2-7, with D uncertain. The CDR3 extends over 17 amino acids. Germline CDR1 and CDR2: SGHNT and YYREEE (reference sequence). The V gene lost 4 bases and the J gene lost 2 bases, with 22 bases spanning the gap. The CDR3 coding sequence is TGTGCCAGCAGCCAATCTTATACGGGTCTTCTTCCCTACGAGCAGTACTTC. It specifies CASSQSYTGLLPYEQYF. Combining the CDR3 with reference TRBV5-4 and TRBJ2-7 gives the whole variable domain ETGVTQSPTHLIKTRGQQVTLRCSSQSGHNTVSWYQQALGQGPQFIFQYYREEENGRGNFPPRFSGLQFPNYSSELNVNALELDDSALYLCASSQSYTGLLPYEQYFGPGTRLTVT.

The chain employs TRBV2 and TRBJ2-3; a weak D match, TRBD1 (5 bases). The V and J ends lost 6 bases and 0 bases respectively, with 10 bases between them. The CDR3 is 14 amino acids. CDR1 SNHLY and CDR2 FYNNEI come from the germline V gene. CDR3 region: CASSPWGSTDTQYF. The CDR3 coding sequence is TGTGCCAGCAGCCCCTGGGGCAGCACAGATACGCAGTATTTT.

V usage is TRBV14 and J usage is TRBJ2-7, with 7 bases matching TRBD2. V dropped 11 bases and J dropped 2; count of bases not matched to a gene: 15. Germline V gene data show CDR1 as SGHDN and CDR2 as FVKESK. CDR3 size: 15 residues. This CDR3 reads CAGIKGGACPYEQYF. Written as DNA, the CDR3 is TGTGCCGGTATAAAGGGAGGGGCTTGTCCCTACGAGCAGTACTTC.

The chain couples TRBV2 to TRBJ2-2; D is unclear. Looked up from germline, CDR1 is SNHLY and CDR2 is FYNNEI. V lost 3 bases, J lost 2 bases, and 7 bases lay in between. The CDR3 loop spans 14 amino acids. The CDR3 here is CASSDVSNTGELFF. CDR3 coding DNA: TGTGCCAGCAGTGACGTGTCTAACACCGGGGAGCTGTTTTTT.

This chain connects TRBV6-6 to TRBJ2-1, with a tentative D call TRBD2 (6 bases). Germline CDR1 reads MNHNY; CDR2 reads SVGAGI (reference sequence). This CDR3 has 15 amino acids. V was pared by 6 bases and J by 6 bases, with 18 bases between. The CDR3 DNA sequence: TGTGCCAGCAGACCCGTTGGGACTGTTTTCAATGAGCAGTTCTTC. Translated, it gives CASRPVGTVFNEQFF.

The chain is built from TRBV7-2 and TRBJ2-7; D is tentatively TRBD1 or TRBD2 (6 bases each). CDR1 and CDR2 from the germline V gene are SGHTA and FQGNSA. V was shortened by 1 base and J by 8 bases, with 21 bases between the two germline ends. The CDR3 loop spans 16 amino acids. The CDR3 DNA sequence: TGTGCCAGCAGCTTAGTAGGGGGGACATTGCTGACACAGCAGTACTTC. This encodes CASSLVGGTLLTQQYF.

J is TRBJ2-3 and V is TRBV7-2; 8 bases map to TRBD2. V shed 4 bases, J shed 1 base, and the junction held 7 bases outside the gene matches. The germline CDR1 and CDR2 sequences are SGHTA and FQGNSA. The CDR3 extends over 16 amino acids. Written as DNA, the CDR3 is TGTGCCAGCAGCTCCAGATTAGCGGGGCGCACAGATACGCAGTATTTT. It translates to CASSSRLAGRTDTQYF. The full variable domain, with the rest looked up from reference TRBV7-2 and TRBJ2-3, is GAGVSQSPSNKVTEKGKDVELRCDPISGHTALYWYRQSLGQGLEFLIYFQGNSAPDKSGLPSDRFSAERTGGSVSTLTIQRTQQEDSAVYLCASSSRLAGRTDTQYFGPGTRLTVL.

The chain has TRBV29-1 and TRBJ2-7, with a possible D match to TRBD1 (5 bases). V was trimmed by 4 bases and J by 3 bases, leaving 10 bases between them. Germline lookup yields CDR1 SQVTM and CDR2 ANQGSEA. This CDR3 has 12 residues. The CDR3 protein is CSVGWGNYEQYF. The DNA for the CDR3 is TGCAGCGTTGGATGGGGCAACTACGAGCAGTACTTC.

V gene TRBV19 combines with J gene TRBJ1-1; 8 positions agree with TRBD1. This CDR3 region has 14 residues. J was trimmed by 3 bases and V by 5 bases; bases with no gene match: 5. Germline lookup yields CDR1 LNHDA and CDR2 SQIVND (reference sequence). CDR3 nucleotides: TGTGCCAGTAGTCCCAGGGGGCGTGACACTGAAGCTTTCTTT. Translated: CASSPRGRDTEAFF.

The rearrangement links TRBV19 to TRBJ2-7; tentative D call: TRBD1 (5 bases). In germline, CDR1 is LNHDA, CDR2 SQIVND (reference sequence). The CDR3 contains 15 residues. Deletions cut 6 bases from V and 2 bases from J, with 17 bases between. CDR3 nucleotides: TGTGCCAGTAGCCCGTTTGTGGACATCCCCTACGAGCAGTACTTC. It yields the protein CASSPFVDIPYEQYF.

The rearrangement joins TRBV19 to TRBJ2-2; 8 bases agree with TRBD1. After removal of 4 bases from V and 1 base from J, the junction contained 8 bases not matched to a gene. The CDR3 sequence is 17 residues long. Germline V gives CDR1 LNHDA, CDR2 SQIVND (reference sequence). The CDR3 here is CASSKPGGQVNTGELFF. The CDR3 bases are TGTGCCAGTAGTAAGCCCGGGGGACAGGTGAACACCGGGGAGCTGTTTTTT.

This rearrangement joins TRBV28 to TRBJ2-3; 9 bases map to TRBD1. There are 15 residues in the CDR3. The germline V gene has CDR1 MDHEN and CDR2 SYDVKM. Trimming took 7 bases from V and 4 from J; bases not matched to a gene: 9. CDR3 in amino acids: CASIAGTGSADTQYF. The CDR3 DNA is TGTGCCAGCATCGCCGGGACAGGGAGCGCAGATACGCAGTATTTT.

The V call is TRBV11-2, the J call TRBJ1-1; D perhaps matches TRBD1 (6 bases). There are 13 residues in the CDR3. The germline V gene has CDR1 SGHAT and CDR2 FQNNGV. V was cut by 0 bases and J by 4 bases, with 6 bases left in between. This chain's CDR3 is CASSLEGGTEAFF. CDR3 sequence (DNA): TGTGCCAGCAGCTTAGAAGGGGGCACTGAAGCTTTCTTT.

V usage is TRBV7-9 and J usage is TRBJ2-7, with a tentative D call TRBD1 (6 bases). Trimming left V 5 bases short and J 2 bases short, with 19 bases between. Germline lookup yields CDR1 SEHNR and CDR2 FQNEAQ (reference sequence). This CDR3 comprises 16 residues. This chain's CDR3 is CASSNSDSRGTYEQYF. The CDR3 DNA is TGTGCCAGCAGCAATTCCGACTCTAGGGGGACCTACGAGCAGTACTTC.

The chain carries TRBV6-5 and TRBJ2-3; 9 bases are a match to TRBD2. Trimming took 4 bases from V and 5 from J; bases not matched to a gene: 10. The CDR3 is made up of 16 amino acids. Looked up from germline, CDR1 is MNHEY and CDR2 is SVGAGI. CDR3 sequence: CASSFIAGAKGDTQYF. The CDR3 DNA reads TGTGCCAGCAGTTTTATAGCGGGGGCCAAGGGAGATACGCAGTATTTT.

As DNA, the CDR3 is TGTGCCATCAGTGGGACAGGGACCTATGGCTACACCTTC. Its protein is CAISGTGTYGYTF. This chain connects TRBV10-3 to TRBJ1-2; 8 bases are shared with TRBD1. This CDR3 contains 13 residues. Germline lookup yields CDR1 ENHRY and CDR2 SYGVKD. Germline trimming cut 4 bases from V and 4 bases from J; bases unmatched to any gene: 2.

This sequence joins TRBV19 and TRBJ1-4, with D possibly TRBD1 on 6 matching bases. The V gene's germline CDR1 is LNHDA and CDR2 SQIVND (reference sequence). Between the trimmed V and J ends, which lost 9 bases and 5 bases, there was a span of 16 bases. This CDR3 has 14 residues. DNA of the CDR3: TGTGCCAGCCACGGACAGAACGTAAATGAAAAACTGTTTTTT. Its protein product is CASHGQNVNEKLFF.

The chain is built from TRBV7-8 and TRBJ2-7, with 7 bases matching TRBD1. The CDR3 is 13 residues long. V lost 5 bases and J lost 8; bases outside the gene matches: 9. Germline CDR1 and CDR2: SGHVS and FQNEAQ. CDR3 sequence reads: CASSARDSRQQYF. The CDR3 DNA reads TGTGCCAGCAGCGCCCGGGACAGCCGTCAGCAGTACTTC.

The rearrangement links TRBV29-1 to TRBJ2-7; D gene ambiguous. Looked up from germline, CDR1 is SQVTM and CDR2 is ANQGSEA. The CDR3 extends over 11 amino acids. The V end was cut by 4 bases, the J end by 3 bases, with 7 bases between. The CDR3 DNA reads as TGCAGCGTTGGAGAGAACTACGAGCAGTACTTC. It codes for CSVGENYEQYF.

The chain uses TRBV6-5 and TRBJ2-7; TRBD2 matches at 8 bases. This CDR3 has 15 amino acids. Germline CDR1 reads MNHEY; CDR2 reads SVGAGI. The V segment lost 3 bases and the J segment 4 bases; nucleotides outside the gene matches: 8. The CDR3 region is CASSYSSGDSYEQYF. CDR3 DNA sequence: TGTGCCAGCAGTTATAGTAGCGGGGATTCTTACGAGCAGTACTTC.

This clone occurred a few times. V usage is TRBV7-2 and J usage is TRBJ1-5, with 9 bases matching TRBD1. The ends lost 5 bases at V and 4 bases at J; junction bases unmatched: 3. The germline V gene has CDR1 SGHTA and CDR2 FQGNSA. The CDR3 is made up of 14 amino acids. The CDR3 DNA is TGTGCCAGCAGCACGGGACAGGGTAATCAGCCCCAGCATTTT. It is translated as CASSTGQGNQPQHF.

The V and J genes are TRBV5-4 and TRBJ2-3, with 10 nucleotides matching TRBD2. Germline CDR1 SGHNT, CDR2 YYREEE (reference sequence). The CDR3 contains 16 residues. With V trimmed by 3 bases and J by 2 bases, 6 bases remained unmatched. CDR3 nucleotides: TGTGCCAGCAGCTCCCGGACTAGCGGTTTCACAGATACGCAGTATTTT. This encodes CASSSRTSGFTDTQYF.

The rearrangement uses TRBV10-3 and TRBJ1-5; TRBD1 might be the D (6 bases). CDR3 length: 17 residues. Per germline, CDR1 ENHRY and CDR2 SYGVKD. The V end lost 10 bases, the J end lost 2 bases, and 24 bases lay between the germline ends. In DNA, the CDR3 is TGTGCCACCACTCCGGACCTGGGGGCAGGGGGCAATCAGCCCCAGCATTTT. Its protein product is CATTPDLGAGGNQPQHF.

The chain recombines TRBV5-5 with TRBJ2-1; D unclear. This CDR3 has 14 residues. Germline V gene data show CDR1 as SGHKS and CDR2 as YYEKEE (reference sequence). Trimming took off 6 bases at V and 3 bases at J, with 13 bases between the two ends. CDR3 sequence: CASIQMGYYNEQFF. CDR3 nucleotide sequence: TGTGCCAGCATCCAGATGGGCTACTACAATGAGCAGTTCTTC.

This rearrangement joins TRBV18 to TRBJ1-6, with 7 positions matching TRBD1. Germline V gene lookup returns CDR1 KGHSH and CDR2 LQKENI. The V gene end was trimmed by 1 base and the J gene end by 8 bases; junction bases not matched to a gene: 8. The CDR3 consists of 16 residues. CDR3 DNA: TGTGCCAGCTCACCACTACAGGGGACGGCCGATTCACCCCTCCACTTT. It translates to CASSPLQGTADSPLHF.

The chain recombines TRBV5-8 with TRBJ2-2, with 11 bases identical to TRBD2. J lost 1 base, V lost 4 bases, and 6 bases had no gene match. The CDR3 runs 17 residues. Germline V CDR1 and CDR2: SGHTS, YDEGEE. For the CDR3, the DNA is TGTGCCAGCAGCAACCGACTAGCGGGATGGAACACCGGGGAGCTGTTTTTT. It yields the protein CASSNRLAGWNTGELFF.